The next 18 T cell receptor beta chains were all read from a single sample in a study of T cells after yellow fever vaccination. From the 5' RACE reads, TCRdb called clonotypes with MiXCR, one entry per CDR3 protein. The sample lists some 670,000 distinct CDR3 sequences; about 12% were seen once. Specimen: PBMCs, collected on the day of the yellow fever booster vaccination. These receptors all come from a man aged 25 to 45 who received the YFV17D yellow fever vaccine.

There are a few counts of this clonotype. The J gene is TRBJ2-2, the V gene TRBV29-1; the D gene is possibly TRBD1 (5 bases). The CDR3 has 13 residues. V shed 3 bases and J shed 5 bases, with 10 bases lying between them. CDR1 and CDR2 (germline): SQVTM, ANQGSEA. The CDR3 nucleotides read TGCAGCGTTGATAAGGGGCAGACCGGGGAGCTGTTTTTT. This gives the protein CSVDKGQTGELFF.

This chain uses TRBV18 with TRBJ2-7; TRBD2 agrees at 9 bases. The CDR3 has 17 amino acids. The germline CDR1 and CDR2 sequences are KGHSH and LQKENI. J gave up 0 bases and V 5 bases, and 11 bases lay outside the gene matches. In DNA form, the CDR3 reads TGTGCCAGCTCAAACACAGCGGGAGGAGGGTCCTCCTACGAGCAGTACTTC. Encoded protein: CASSNTAGGGSSYEQYF.

The gene calls are TRBV20-1 and TRBJ2-7; D possibly matches TRBD1 or TRBD2 (5 bases each). Germline CDR1 DFQATT, CDR2 SNEGSKA (reference sequence). Trimming removed 3 bases from V and 0 bases from J, with 15 bases in between. This CDR3 has 15 amino acids. CDR3 in DNA: TGCAGTGCTAGTTTGGGGGAGAAATACTCCTACGAGCAGTACTTC. It specifies CSASLGEKYSYEQYF.

The V call is TRBV11-3, the J call TRBJ1-1; 8 bases line up with TRBD1. Germline CDR1 and CDR2: SGHNT and YENEEA. The V segment lost 5 bases and the J segment 10 bases; nucleotides outside the gene matches: 9. This CDR3 spans 13 amino acids. The CDR3 reads CASSPSGGRGAFF. Here the CDR3 DNA reads TGTGCCAGCAGCCCCTCAGGGGGCCGGGGAGCTTTCTTT.

This clonotype came up many times. The gene calls are TRBV2 and TRBJ2-7; 9 bases agree with TRBD2. Germline-derived CDR1 and CDR2 are SNHLY and FYNNEI. This CDR3 comprises 14 residues. J gave up 12 bases and V 5 bases, and 14 bases lay outside the gene matches. CDR3 coding DNA: TGTGCCAGCAGTCTCGGGACTAGCTTCATCCTTGGGTACTTC. Translated, it gives CASSLGTSFILGYF.

This clonotype was picked up a small number of times. This chain links TRBV12-3 or TRBV12-4 with TRBJ1-1, with D maybe TRBD1 (6 bases). The CDR3 has 13 amino acids. Trimming removed 2 bases at V and 4 bases at J, with 8 bases between. The chain's CDR3 is CASSLTGTTEAFF. The CDR3 nucleotides are TGTGCCAGCAGTTTAACAGGGACCACTGAAGCTTTCTTT.

The chain has TRBV2 and TRBJ2-7; 9 nucleotides line up with TRBD2. This CDR3 spans 16 amino acids. Germline lookup yields CDR1 SNHLY and CDR2 FYNNEI. J lost 5 bases, V lost 8 bases, and 16 bases had no gene match. DNA of the CDR3: TGTGCCAGCGGTGGCTCCCCAGCGGGAGGAGGAAACGAGCAGTACTTC. Translating it yields CASGGSPAGGGNEQYF.

This clonotype has a handful of counts. The J gene is TRBJ2-1, the V gene TRBV20-1, with 11 bases identical to TRBD2. Per germline, CDR1 DFQATT and CDR2 SNEGSKA (reference sequence). The CDR3 has 18 residues. V was clipped by 0 bases and J by 4 bases; unmatched bases: 11. CDR3 in DNA: TGCAGTGCTAGAGATCAGGGGGCGACTAGCGGGGCTTACAATGAGCAGTTCTTC. Amino acids: CSARDQGATSGAYNEQFF.

This clonotype has only a few counts. The V and J genes are TRBV20-1 and TRBJ1-1; weak D call: TRBD1 (6 bases). The germline V gene encodes CDR1 DFQATT and CDR2 SNEGSKA (reference sequence). V dropped 0 bases and J dropped 6 bases, with 14 bases sitting between them. The CDR3 has 14 amino acids. The CDR3 loop reads CSARDFQGRAEAFF. The CDR3 nucleotides are TGCAGTGCTAGAGATTTCCAGGGGAGGGCTGAAGCTTTCTTT.

This clonotype was seen more than once but under ten times. This chain joins TRBV3-1 and TRBJ2-1; 8 bases agree with TRBD1. Trimming removed 4 bases from V and 6 bases from J; junction bases left unmatched: 5. Looked up from germline, CDR1 is LGHDT and CDR2 is YNNKEL (reference sequence). This CDR3 is 14 amino acids long. CDR3 nucleotide sequence: TGTGCCAGCAGCCTTCGGACAGGGCCCAATGAGCAGTTCTTC. Translating gives CASSLRTGPNEQFF.

Many counts were recorded for this clonotype. This chain connects TRBV12-3 or TRBV12-4 to TRBJ2-7, with TRBD2 matching over 9 bases. V trimming: 3 bases; J trimming: 4 bases; junction bases outside the gene matches: 7. The CDR3 length is 15 residues. CDR3 sequence (DNA): TGTGCCAGCAGTTTGGGGGGACTAGCTGATTACGAGCAGTACTTC. Translating it yields CASSLGGLADYEQYF.

The rearrangement joins TRBV12-3 or TRBV12-4 to TRBJ2-7; TRBD2 agrees at 13 bases. The CDR3 length is 17 residues. J gave up 1 base and V 4 bases, and 7 bases lay outside the gene matches. CDR3 in DNA: TGTGCCAGCAGTTCGTCCGGACTAGCGGGAGCTTCCTACGAGCAGTACTTC. Translated: CASSSSGLAGASYEQYF.

This clonotype occurred a few times. The DNA of the CDR3 is TGCAGTGCAAAGACAGGAGTAAGTGCCCTAGTGAACTATGGCTACACCTTC. This gives the protein CSAKTGVSALVNYGYTF. The chain links TRBV20-1 to TRBJ1-2; weak D call: TRBD1 (6 bases). Germline values: CDR1 DFQATT, CDR2 SNEGSKA (reference sequence). V was shortened by 6 bases and J by 2 bases, with 25 bases between the two germline ends. CDR3 length equals 17 residues.

V gene TRBV12-3 or TRBV12-4 combines with J gene TRBJ2-7; 11 nucleotides align to TRBD2. V was pared by 7 bases and J by 2 bases, with 10 bases of the junction left unmatched. This CDR3 contains 16 residues. The CDR3 is CASTLSGRARTYEQYF. Written as DNA, the CDR3 is TGTGCCAGCACCCTTAGCGGGAGGGCTAGAACCTACGAGCAGTACTTC.

This chain links TRBV7-6 with TRBJ2-2; perhaps TRBD2 as D (5 bases). V shed 4 bases and J shed 9 bases, with 18 bases lying between them. Germline loops: CDR1 SGHVS, CDR2 FNYEAQ. This CDR3 is built from 15 residues. CDR3 sequence (DNA): TGTGCCAGCAGCTCCCCCGGGGATGGAGTATGGGAGCTGTTTTTT. Its protein product is CASSSPGDGVWELFF. The whole variable domain, remainder taken from reference TRBV7-6 and TRBJ2-2, is GAGVSQSPRYKVTKRGQDVALRCDPISGHVSLYWYRQALGQGPEFLTYFNYEAQQDKSGLPNDRFSAERPEGSISTLTIQRTEQRDSAMYRCASSSPGDGVWELFFGEGSRLTVL.

This clonotype was counted ten times or more. The chain links TRBV7-9 to TRBJ1-4; D remains ambiguous. The germline V and J ends were trimmed by 0 bases and 4 bases, with 3 bases remaining between them. The CDR3 is made up of 13 amino acids. Germline CDR1 SEHNR, CDR2 FQNEAQ (reference sequence). Written as DNA, the CDR3 is TGTGCCAGCAGCTTAGCGCTTAATGAAAAACTGTTTTTT. Its protein product is CASSLALNEKLFF. The full variable domain, completed using reference TRBV7-9 and TRBJ1-4, is DTGVSQNPRHKITKRGQNVTFRCDPISEHNRLYWYRQTLGQGPEFLTYFQNEAQLEKSRLLSDRFSAERPKGSFSTLEIQRTEQGDSAMYLCASSLALNEKLFFGSGTQLSVL.

This clonotype was counted only a few times. V and J are TRBV11-2 and TRBJ2-3; D is perhaps TRBD2 (5 bases). CDR3 size: 16 residues. From germline, CDR1 is SGHAT and CDR2 FQNNGV. V was cut by 5 bases and J by 2 bases, with 17 bases left in between. Here the CDR3 reads CASSPQTGVPTDTQYF. In nucleotides, the CDR3 is TGTGCCAGCAGCCCTCAAACCGGGGTGCCCACAGATACGCAGTATTTT.

This clonotype was observed at least ten times. The gene calls are TRBV5-1 and TRBJ2-2, with TRBD1 as a possible D gene (6 bases). CDR3 length: 16 amino acids. CDR1 SGHRS and CDR2 YFSETQ come from the germline V gene. The V gene lost 1 base and the J gene lost 3 bases, with 13 bases spanning the gap. CDR3 amino acids: CASSLQRGFDTGELFF. The CDR3 coding sequence is TGCGCCAGCAGCTTGCAGAGGGGGTTTGACACCGGGGAGCTGTTTTTT.